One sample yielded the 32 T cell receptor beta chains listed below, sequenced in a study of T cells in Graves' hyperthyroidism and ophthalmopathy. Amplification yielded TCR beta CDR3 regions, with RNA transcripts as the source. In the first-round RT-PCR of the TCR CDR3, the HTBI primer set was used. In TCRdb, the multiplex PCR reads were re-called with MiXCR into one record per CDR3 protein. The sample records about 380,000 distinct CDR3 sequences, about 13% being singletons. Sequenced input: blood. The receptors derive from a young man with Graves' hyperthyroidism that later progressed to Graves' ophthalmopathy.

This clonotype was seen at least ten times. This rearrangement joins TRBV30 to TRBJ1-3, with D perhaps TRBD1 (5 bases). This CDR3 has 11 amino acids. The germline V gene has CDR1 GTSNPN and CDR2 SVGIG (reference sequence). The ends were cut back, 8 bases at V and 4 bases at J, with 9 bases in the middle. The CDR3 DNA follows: TGTGCCCGGGACGTCGGAAACACCATATATTTT. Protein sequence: CARDVGNTIYF.

This CDR3 is CASSQEDRFSYEQYF. The CDR3 DNA reads TGCGCCAGCAGCCAAGAGGACCGCTTCTCCTACGAGCAGTACTTC. This chain connects TRBV4-1 to TRBJ2-7; D not certain. Per germline, CDR1 MGHRA and CDR2 YSYEKL. V lost 0 bases and J 0 bases, leaving 9 bases between the germline ends. CDR3 length: 15 amino acids.

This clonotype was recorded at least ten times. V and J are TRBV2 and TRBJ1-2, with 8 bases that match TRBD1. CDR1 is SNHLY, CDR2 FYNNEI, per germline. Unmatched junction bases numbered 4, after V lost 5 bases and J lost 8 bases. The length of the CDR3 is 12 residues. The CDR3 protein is CASSRQGKGYTF. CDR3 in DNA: TGTGCCAGCAGTCGACAGGGGAAGGGCTACACCTTC.

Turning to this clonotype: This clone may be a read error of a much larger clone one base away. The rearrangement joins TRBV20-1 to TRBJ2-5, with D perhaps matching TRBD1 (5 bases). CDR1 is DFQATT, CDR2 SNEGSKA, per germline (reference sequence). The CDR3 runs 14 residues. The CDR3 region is CSARDWVRGETQHF. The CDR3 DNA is TGCAGTGCTAGAGATTGGGTTAGGGGTGAGACCCAGCACTTC.

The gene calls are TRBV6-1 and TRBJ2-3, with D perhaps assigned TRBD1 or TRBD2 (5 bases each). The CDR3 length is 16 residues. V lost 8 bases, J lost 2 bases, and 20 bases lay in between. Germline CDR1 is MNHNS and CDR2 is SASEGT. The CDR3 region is CASSAGAMRVTDTQYF. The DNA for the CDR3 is TGTGCCAGCTCGGCCGGGGCGATGAGGGTCACAGATACGCAGTATTTT.

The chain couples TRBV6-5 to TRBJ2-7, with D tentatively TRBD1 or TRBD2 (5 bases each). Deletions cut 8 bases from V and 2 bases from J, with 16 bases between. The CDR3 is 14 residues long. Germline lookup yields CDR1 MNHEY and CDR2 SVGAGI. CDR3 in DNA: TGTGCCAGCGGCTATTCGACGGGACCCTACGAGCAGTACTTC. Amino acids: CASGYSTGPYEQYF.

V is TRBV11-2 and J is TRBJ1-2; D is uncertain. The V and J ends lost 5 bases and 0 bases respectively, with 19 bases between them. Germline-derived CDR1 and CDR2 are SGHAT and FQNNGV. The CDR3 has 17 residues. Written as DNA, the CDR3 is TGTGCCAGCAGCCCGACGGGGTGGTCAGGTTCTAACTATGGCTACACCTTC. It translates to CASSPTGWSGSNYGYTF.

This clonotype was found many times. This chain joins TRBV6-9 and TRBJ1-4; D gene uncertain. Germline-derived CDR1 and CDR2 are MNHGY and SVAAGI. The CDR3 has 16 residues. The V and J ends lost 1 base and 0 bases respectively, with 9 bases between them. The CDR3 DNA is TGTGCCAGCAGTTATTGTCGGTCTTCAACTAATGAAAAACTGTTTTTT. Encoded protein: CASSYCRSSTNEKLFF.

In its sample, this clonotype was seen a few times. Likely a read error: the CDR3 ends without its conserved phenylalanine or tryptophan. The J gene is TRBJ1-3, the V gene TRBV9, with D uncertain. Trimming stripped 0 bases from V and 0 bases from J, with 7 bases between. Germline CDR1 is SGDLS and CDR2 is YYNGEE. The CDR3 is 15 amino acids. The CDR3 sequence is CASSVDVRSGNTIYL. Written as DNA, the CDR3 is TGTGCCAGCAGCGTAGACGTACGCTCTGGAAACACCATATATCTT.

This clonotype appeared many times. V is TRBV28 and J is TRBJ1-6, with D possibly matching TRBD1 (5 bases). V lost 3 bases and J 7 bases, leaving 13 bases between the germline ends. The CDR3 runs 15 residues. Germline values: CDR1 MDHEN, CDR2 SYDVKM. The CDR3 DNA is TGTGCCAGCAGTTTTCTATCAGGGAACAATTCACCCCTCCACTTT. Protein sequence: CASSFLSGNNSPLHF.

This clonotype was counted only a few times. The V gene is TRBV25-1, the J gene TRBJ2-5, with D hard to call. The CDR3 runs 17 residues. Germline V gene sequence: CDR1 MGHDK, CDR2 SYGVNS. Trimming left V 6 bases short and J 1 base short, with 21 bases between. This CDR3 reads CASSILGIADFQETQYF. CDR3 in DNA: TGTGCCAGCAGCATCCTCGGAATAGCCGATTTCCAAGAGACCCAGTACTTC.

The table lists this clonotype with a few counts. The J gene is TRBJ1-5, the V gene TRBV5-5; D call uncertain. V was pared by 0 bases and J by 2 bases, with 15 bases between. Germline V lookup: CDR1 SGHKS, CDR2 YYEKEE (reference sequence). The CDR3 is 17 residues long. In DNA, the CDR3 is TGTGCCAGCAGCTTGGGGTTATCAACCCGGGGCAATCAGCCCCAGCATTTT. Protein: CASSLGLSTRGNQPQHF.

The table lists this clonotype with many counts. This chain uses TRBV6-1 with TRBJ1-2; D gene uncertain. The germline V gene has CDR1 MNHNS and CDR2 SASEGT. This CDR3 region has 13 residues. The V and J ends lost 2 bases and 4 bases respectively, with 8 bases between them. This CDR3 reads CASSERQIYGYTF. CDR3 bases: TGTGCCAGCAGTGAACGGCAGATCTATGGCTACACCTTC.

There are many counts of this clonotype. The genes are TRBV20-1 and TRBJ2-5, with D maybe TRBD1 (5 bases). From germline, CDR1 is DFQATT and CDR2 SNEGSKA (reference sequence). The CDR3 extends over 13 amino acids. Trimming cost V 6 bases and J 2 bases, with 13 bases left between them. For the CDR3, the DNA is TGCAGTGCCTCCAGGACACAACAAGAGACCCAGTACTTC. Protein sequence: CSASRTQQETQYF.

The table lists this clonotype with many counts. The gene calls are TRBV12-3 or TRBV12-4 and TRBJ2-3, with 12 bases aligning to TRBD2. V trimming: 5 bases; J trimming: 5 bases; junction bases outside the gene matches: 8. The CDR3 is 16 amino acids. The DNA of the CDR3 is TGTGCCAGCAGTACCCTAGCGGGGGGGCCCGGAGATACGCAGTATTTT. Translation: CASSTLAGGPGDTQYF.

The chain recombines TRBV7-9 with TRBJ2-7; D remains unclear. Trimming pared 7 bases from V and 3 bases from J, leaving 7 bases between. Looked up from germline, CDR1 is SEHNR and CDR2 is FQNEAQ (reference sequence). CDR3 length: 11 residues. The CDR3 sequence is CASNSNYEQYF. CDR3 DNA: TGTGCCAGCAACTCCAACTACGAGCAGTACTTC.

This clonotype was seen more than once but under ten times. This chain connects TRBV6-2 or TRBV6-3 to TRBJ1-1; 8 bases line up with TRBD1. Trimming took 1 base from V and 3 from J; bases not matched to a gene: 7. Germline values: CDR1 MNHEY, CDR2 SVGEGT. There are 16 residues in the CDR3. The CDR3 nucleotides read TGTGCCAGCAGTTACTTACCGGGACAGGCCGACACTGAAGCTTTCTTT. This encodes CASSYLPGQADTEAFF.

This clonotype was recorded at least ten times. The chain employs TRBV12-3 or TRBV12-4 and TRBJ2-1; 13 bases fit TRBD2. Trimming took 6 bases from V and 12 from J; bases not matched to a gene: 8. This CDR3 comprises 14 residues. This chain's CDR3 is CASRTGTSGEGQFF. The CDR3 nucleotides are TGTGCCAGCAGAACCGGGACTAGCGGGGAGGGGCAGTTCTTC.

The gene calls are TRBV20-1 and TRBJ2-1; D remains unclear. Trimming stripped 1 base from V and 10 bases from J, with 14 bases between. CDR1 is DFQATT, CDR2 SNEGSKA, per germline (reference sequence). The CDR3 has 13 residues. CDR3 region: CSARGMTEREQFF. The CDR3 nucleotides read TGCAGTGCTAGAGGAATGACCGAACGCGAGCAGTTCTTC.

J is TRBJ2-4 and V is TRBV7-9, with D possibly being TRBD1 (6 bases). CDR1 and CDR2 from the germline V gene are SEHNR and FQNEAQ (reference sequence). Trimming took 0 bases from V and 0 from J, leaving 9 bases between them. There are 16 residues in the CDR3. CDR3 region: CASSLATGLAKNIQYF. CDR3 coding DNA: TGTGCCAGCAGCTTAGCGACAGGACTAGCCAAAAACATTCAGTACTTC. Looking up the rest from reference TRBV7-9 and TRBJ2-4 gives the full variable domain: DTGVSQNPRHKITKRGQNVTFRCDPISEHNRLYWYRQTLGQGPEFLTYFQNEAQLEKSRLLSDRFSAERPKGSFSTLEIQRTEQGDSAMYLCASSLATGLAKNIQYFGAGTRLSVL.

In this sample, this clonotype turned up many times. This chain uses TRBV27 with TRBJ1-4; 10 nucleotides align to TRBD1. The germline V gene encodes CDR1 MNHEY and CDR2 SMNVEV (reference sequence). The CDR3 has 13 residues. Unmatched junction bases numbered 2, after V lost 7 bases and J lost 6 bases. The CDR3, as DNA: TGTGCCAGCATGGGACAGGGGTATGAAAAACTGTTTTTT. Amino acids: CASMGQGYEKLFF.

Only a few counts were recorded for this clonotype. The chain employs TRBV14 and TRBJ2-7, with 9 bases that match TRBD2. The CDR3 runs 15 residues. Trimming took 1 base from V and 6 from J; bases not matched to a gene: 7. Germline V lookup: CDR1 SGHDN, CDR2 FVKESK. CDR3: CASSQAMAGGFEQYF. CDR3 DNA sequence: TGTGCCAGCAGCCAAGCCATGGCGGGAGGGTTCGAGCAGTACTTC.

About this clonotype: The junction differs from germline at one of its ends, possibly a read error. Written as DNA, the CDR3 is TGTGCCAGCAGCCAAGCTCTGAACACCGGGGAGCCGTTTTTT. Residues: CASSQALNTGEPFF. The rearrangement links TRBV3-1 to TRBJ2-2; maybe TRBD2 (5 bases). The CDR3 length is 14 residues. Per the germline V gene, CDR1 is LGHDT and CDR2 is YNNKEL (reference sequence).

The CDR3 DNA follows: TGTGCCAGTAGTATAGAATTAACGACCCCCGGGGAGCTGTTTTTT. It codes for CASSIELTTPGELFF. The chain joins TRBV19 to TRBJ2-2; no clear D gene. CDR3 length equals 15 residues. CDR1 and CDR2 from the germline V gene are LNHDA and SQIVND (reference sequence). V shed 0 bases and J shed 6 bases, with 11 bases lying between them.

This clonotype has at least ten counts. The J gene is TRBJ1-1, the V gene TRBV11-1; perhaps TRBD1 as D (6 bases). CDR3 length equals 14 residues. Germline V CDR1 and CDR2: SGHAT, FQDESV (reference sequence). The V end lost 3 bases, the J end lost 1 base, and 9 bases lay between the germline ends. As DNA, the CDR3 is TGTGCCAGCAGCTTTACAGGGACGAACACTGAAGCTTTCTTT. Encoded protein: CASSFTGTNTEAFF.

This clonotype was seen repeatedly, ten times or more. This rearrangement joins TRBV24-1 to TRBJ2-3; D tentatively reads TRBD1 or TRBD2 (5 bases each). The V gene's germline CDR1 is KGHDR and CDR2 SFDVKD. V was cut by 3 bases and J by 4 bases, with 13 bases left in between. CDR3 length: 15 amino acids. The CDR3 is CATSDAGTRADTQYF. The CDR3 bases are TGTGCCACCAGTGATGCTGGGACCAGGGCAGATACGCAGTATTTT.

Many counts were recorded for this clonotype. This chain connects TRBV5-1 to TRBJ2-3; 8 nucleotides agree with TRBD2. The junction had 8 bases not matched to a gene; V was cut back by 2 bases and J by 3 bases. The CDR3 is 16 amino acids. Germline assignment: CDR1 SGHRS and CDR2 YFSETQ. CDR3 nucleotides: TGCGCCAGCAGCTTCGAGACTAGCGTCGGGACAGATACGCAGTATTTT. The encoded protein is CASSFETSVGTDTQYF.

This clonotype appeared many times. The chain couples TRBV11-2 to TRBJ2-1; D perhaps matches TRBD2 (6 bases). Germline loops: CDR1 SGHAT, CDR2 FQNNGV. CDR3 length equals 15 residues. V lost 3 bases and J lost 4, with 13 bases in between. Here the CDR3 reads CASSFGAGTYNEQFF. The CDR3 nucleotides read TGTGCCAGCAGCTTTGGGGCAGGGACTTACAATGAGCAGTTCTTC. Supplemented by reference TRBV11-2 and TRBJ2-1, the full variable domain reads EAGVAQSPRYKIIEKRQSVAFWCNPISGHATLYWYQQILGQGPKLLIQFQNNGVVDDSQLPKDRFSAERLKGVDSTLKIQPAKLEDSAVYLCASSFGAGTYNEQFFGPGTRLTVL.

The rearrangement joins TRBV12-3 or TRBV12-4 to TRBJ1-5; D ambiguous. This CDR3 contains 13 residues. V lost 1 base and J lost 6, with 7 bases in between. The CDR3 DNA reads TGTGCCAGCAGTTTAGGGCAATTTCAGCCCCAGCATTTT. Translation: CASSLGQFQPQHF.

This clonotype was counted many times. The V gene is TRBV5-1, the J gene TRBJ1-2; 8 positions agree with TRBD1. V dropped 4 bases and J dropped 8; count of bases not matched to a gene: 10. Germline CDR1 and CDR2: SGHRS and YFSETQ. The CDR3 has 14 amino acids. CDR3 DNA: TGCGCCAGCAGCGGAGGACAGGGCTCTTCGGGCTACACCTTC. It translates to CASSGGQGSSGYTF.

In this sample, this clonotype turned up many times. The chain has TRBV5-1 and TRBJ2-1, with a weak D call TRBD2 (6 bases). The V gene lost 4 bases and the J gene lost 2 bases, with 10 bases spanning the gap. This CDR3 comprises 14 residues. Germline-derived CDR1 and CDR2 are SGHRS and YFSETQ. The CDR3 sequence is CASSPRGTYNEQFF. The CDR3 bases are TGCGCCAGCAGCCCCCGGGGGACCTACAATGAGCAGTTCTTC.

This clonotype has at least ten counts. CDR3 amino acids: CASSTGSFAPYNEQFF. The CDR3 DNA reads as TGTGCCAGCAGCACAGGGTCATTCGCGCCCTACAATGAGCAGTTCTTC. The rearrangement joins TRBV6-1 to TRBJ2-1; D might be TRBD1 (6 bases). The germline V gene encodes CDR1 MNHNS and CDR2 SASEGT. The ends were cut back, 6 bases at V and 2 bases at J, with 17 bases in the middle. The CDR3 consists of 16 residues.